This entry describes one T cell receptor (beta chain). The sample is drawn from a study of blood T cell repertoires in COVID-19. Cohorts were determined from participant-reported clinical history. Measured with immunoSEQ multiplex PCR; TCRdb has only the in-frame clones, and not every one. The profile shows about 190,000 clones, roughly 84% of them singletons. Trimming stripped 0 bases from V and 0 bases from J, with 13 bases between. Germline CDR1 is MNHNS and CDR2 is SASEGT. The CDR3 extends over 17 amino acids. The sequenced sample was PBMCs or T cells enriched from blood (not recorded which). This clonotype was sampled from a woman aged 25 to 39 who had been exposed to COVID-19. The J gene is TRBJ2-3, the V gene TRBV6-1, with D possibly being TRBD2 (5 bases). The CDR3 sequence: CASSEAMAGRSTDTQYF. The CDR3 DNA is TGTGCCAGCAGTGAAGCGATGGCGGGCCGAAGCACAGATACGCAGTATTTT.